The entry that follows covers one T cell receptor beta chain sequence. Antigen unknown. The entry originates in a study of shared clonotypes between healthy human individuals. Looking at the study overall: Per-donor plates numbered three CD4 naive, three CD4 memory, two CD8 naive and one CD8 memory.

The ends were cut back, 6 bases at V and 10 bases at J, with 12 bases in the middle. Germline V gene lookup returns CDR1 MNHNY and CDR2 SVGAGI (reference sequence). The CDR3 runs 11 residues. Running of the assay took place at deep level. The input for sorted-subset replicate PCRs was approximately 190 ng DNA, around 30,000 T cell genomes. Sequencing used immunoSEQ multiplex PCR; TCRdb keeps in-frame clones, though not all of them. Here the sample spans some 2 million clones, 85% to 95% being singletons. General observations from the study: A limitation of the genetic and exposure-history diversity represented arose from few donors.

The sequence derives from a young man in good health. The chain has TRBV6-6 and TRBJ1-1; the D gene is possibly TRBD1 (6 bases). Sequencing used naive CD4+ T cells sorted from blood. Sample subset: CD45RA+ positively selected. CDR3 coding DNA: TGTGCCAGCAGGAAGGGGGGGGGAGCTTTCTTT. It yields the protein CASRKGGGAFF.